The rows below give T cell receptor beta chains drawn from one sample of a study of graft-versus-host responses after intestinal transplantation. Sequenced by immunoSEQ multiplex PCR; TCRdb stores in-frame clones only, minus some. The sample records 20,000 to 25,000 clones, 40% to 55% being singletons. The sample was alloreactive CD4+ T cells from a mixed lymphocyte reaction culture, taken before intestinal transplant. These receptors were taken from a human patient who received an intestinal transplant. Each CDR3 is given with its conserved first and last residue. A D gene is named only where the DNA matches it firmly.

d_call	j_call	v_call	cdr3_aa
TRBD1	TRBJ2-1	TRBV14	CASSQGFPLFTGTGWDNEQFF
.	TRBJ2-1	TRBV7-9	CASSLNGGNEQFF
.	TRBJ1-2	TRBV5-1	CASSGSRTANYGYTF
.	TRBJ2-7	TRBV18	CASSALGGVGEQYF
TRBD1	TRBJ2-3	TRBV5-1	CASSTTGDTQYF
TRBD1	TRBJ1-5	TRBV6-5	CASSYGQGQPQHF
.	TRBJ1-2	TRBV6-1	CASSGTDRLIYGYTF
TRBD1	TRBJ2-1	TRBV23-1	CASSQGDRVDNEQFF
.	.	TRBV28	CASSLGGPGSYEQYF
TRBD1	TRBJ1-1	TRBV18	CASSSLTGVGTEAFF
TRBD2	TRBJ2-2	TRBV7-3	CASSSTSGGAVGELFF